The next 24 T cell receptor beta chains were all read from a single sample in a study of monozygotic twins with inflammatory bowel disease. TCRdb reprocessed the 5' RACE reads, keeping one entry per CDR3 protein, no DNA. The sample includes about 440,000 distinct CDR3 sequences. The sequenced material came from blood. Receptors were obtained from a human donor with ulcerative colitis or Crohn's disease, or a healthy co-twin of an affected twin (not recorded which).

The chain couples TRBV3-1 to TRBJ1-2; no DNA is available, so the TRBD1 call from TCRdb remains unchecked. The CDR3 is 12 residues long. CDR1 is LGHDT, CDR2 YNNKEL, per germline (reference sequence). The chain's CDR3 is CASSQDRVGYTF.

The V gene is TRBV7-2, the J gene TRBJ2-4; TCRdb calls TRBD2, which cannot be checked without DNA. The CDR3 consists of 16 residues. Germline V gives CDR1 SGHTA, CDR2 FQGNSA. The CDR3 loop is CASSFVEGGRKNIQYF.

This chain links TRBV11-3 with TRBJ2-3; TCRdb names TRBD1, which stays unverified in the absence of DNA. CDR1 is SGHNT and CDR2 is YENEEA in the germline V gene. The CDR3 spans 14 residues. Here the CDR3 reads CASSVGGSTDTQYF.

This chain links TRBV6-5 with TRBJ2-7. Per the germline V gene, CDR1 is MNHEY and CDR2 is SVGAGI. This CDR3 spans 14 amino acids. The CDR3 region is CASSYKYGAYEQYF.

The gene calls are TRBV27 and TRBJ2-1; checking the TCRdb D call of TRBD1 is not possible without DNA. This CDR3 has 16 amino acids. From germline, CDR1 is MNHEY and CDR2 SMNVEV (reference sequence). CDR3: CASSSLGAQSYNEQFF.

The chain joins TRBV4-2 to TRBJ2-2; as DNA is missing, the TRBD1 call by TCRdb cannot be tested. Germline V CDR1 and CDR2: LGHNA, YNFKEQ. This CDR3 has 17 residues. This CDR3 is CASSRGVGSENTGELFF.

CDR3 region: CASTPNRVYGYGYTF. The V gene is TRBV12-3 or TRBV12-4, the J gene TRBJ1-2; TCRdb designates TRBD1, a call that cannot be tested without DNA. This CDR3 contains 15 residues.

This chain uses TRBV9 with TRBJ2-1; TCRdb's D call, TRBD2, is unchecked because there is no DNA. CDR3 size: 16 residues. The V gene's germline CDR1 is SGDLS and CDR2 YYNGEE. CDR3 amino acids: CASSGLLAPSYNEQFF. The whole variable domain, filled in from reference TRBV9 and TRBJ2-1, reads DSGVTQTPKHLITATGQRVTLRCSPRSGDLSVYWYQQSLDQGLQFLIQYYNGEERAKGNILERFSAQQFPDLHSELNLSSLELGDSALYFCASSGLLAPSYNEQFFGPGTRLTVL.

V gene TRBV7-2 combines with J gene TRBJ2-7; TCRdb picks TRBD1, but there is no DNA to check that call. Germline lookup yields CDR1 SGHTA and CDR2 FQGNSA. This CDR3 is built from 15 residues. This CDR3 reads CASSLTGTASVEQYF.

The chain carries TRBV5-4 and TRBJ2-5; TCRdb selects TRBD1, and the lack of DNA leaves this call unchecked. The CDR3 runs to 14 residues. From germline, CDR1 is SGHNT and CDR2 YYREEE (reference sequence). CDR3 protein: CASSLDSGQETQYF. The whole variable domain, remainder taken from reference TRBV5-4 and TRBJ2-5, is ETGVTQSPTHLIKTRGQQVTLRCSSQSGHNTVSWYQQALGQGPQFIFQYYREEENGRGNFPPRFSGLQFPNYSSELNVNALELDDSALYLCASSLDSGQETQYFGPGTRLLVL.

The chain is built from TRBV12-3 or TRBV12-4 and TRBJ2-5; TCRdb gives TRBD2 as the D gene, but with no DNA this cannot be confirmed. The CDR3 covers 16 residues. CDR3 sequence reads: CASSPAGQAGKETQYF.

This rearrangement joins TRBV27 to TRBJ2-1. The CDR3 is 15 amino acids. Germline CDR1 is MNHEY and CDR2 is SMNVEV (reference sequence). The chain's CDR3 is CASRDLRITYNEQFF.

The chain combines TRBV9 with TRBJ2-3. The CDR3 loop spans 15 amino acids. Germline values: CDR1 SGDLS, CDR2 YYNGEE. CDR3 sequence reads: CASSVEGDVTDTQYF.

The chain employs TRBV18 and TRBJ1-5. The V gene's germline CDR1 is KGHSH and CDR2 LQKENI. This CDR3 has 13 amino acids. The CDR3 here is CASSRSRDQPQHF.

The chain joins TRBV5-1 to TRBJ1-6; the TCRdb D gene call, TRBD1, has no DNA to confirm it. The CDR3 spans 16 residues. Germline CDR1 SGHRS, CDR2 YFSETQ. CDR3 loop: CASSPGTGELGSPLHF.

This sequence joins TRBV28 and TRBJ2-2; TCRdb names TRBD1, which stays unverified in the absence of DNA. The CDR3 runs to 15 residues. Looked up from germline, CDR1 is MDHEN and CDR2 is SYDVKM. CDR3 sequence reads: CASRGQDVGTGELFF.

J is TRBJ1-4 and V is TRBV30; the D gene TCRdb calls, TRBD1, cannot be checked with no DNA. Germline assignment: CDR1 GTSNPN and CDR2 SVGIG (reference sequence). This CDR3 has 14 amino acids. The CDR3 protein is CAWSEGTGIEKLFF.

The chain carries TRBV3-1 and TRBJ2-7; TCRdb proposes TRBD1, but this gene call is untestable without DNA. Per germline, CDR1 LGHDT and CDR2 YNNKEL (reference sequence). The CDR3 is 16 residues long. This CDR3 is CASSQAGTSDSYEQYF.

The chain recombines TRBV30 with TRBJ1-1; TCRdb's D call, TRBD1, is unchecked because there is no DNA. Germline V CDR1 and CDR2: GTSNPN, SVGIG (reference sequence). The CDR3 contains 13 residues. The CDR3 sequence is CAWTESGAPEALF.

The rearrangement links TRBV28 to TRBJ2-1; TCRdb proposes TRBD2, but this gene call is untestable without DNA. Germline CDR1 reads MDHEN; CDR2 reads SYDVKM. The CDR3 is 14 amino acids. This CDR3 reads CASSPGGGPNEQFF. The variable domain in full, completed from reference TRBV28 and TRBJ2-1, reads DVKVTQSSRYLVKRTGEKVFLECVQDMDHENMFWYRQDPGLGLRLIYFSYDVKMKEKGDIPEGYSVSREKKERFSLILESASTNQTSMYLCASSPGGGPNEQFFGPGTRLTVL.

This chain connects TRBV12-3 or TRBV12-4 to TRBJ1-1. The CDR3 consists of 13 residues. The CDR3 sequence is CATGKEPFTEAFF.

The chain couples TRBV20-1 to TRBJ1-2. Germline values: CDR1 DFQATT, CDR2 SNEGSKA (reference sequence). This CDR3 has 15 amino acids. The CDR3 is CSARDSGRANYGYTF.

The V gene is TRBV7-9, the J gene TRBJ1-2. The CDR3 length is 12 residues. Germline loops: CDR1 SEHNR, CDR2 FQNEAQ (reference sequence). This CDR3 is CASSLHNYGYTF.

This chain's CDR3 is CASSDGTPQIRHTF. This chain links TRBV5-1 with TRBJ1-2; TCRdb designates TRBD1, a call that cannot be tested without DNA. This CDR3 contains 14 residues. Germline assignment: CDR1 SGHRS and CDR2 YFSETQ. Together with reference TRBV5-1 and TRBJ1-2, the CDR3 gives the full variable domain: KAGVTQTPRYLIKTRGQQVTLSCSPISGHRSVSWYQQTPGQGLQFLFEYFSETQRNKGNFPGRFSGRQFSNSRSEMNVSTLELGDSALYLCASSDGTPQIRHTFGSGTRLTVV.